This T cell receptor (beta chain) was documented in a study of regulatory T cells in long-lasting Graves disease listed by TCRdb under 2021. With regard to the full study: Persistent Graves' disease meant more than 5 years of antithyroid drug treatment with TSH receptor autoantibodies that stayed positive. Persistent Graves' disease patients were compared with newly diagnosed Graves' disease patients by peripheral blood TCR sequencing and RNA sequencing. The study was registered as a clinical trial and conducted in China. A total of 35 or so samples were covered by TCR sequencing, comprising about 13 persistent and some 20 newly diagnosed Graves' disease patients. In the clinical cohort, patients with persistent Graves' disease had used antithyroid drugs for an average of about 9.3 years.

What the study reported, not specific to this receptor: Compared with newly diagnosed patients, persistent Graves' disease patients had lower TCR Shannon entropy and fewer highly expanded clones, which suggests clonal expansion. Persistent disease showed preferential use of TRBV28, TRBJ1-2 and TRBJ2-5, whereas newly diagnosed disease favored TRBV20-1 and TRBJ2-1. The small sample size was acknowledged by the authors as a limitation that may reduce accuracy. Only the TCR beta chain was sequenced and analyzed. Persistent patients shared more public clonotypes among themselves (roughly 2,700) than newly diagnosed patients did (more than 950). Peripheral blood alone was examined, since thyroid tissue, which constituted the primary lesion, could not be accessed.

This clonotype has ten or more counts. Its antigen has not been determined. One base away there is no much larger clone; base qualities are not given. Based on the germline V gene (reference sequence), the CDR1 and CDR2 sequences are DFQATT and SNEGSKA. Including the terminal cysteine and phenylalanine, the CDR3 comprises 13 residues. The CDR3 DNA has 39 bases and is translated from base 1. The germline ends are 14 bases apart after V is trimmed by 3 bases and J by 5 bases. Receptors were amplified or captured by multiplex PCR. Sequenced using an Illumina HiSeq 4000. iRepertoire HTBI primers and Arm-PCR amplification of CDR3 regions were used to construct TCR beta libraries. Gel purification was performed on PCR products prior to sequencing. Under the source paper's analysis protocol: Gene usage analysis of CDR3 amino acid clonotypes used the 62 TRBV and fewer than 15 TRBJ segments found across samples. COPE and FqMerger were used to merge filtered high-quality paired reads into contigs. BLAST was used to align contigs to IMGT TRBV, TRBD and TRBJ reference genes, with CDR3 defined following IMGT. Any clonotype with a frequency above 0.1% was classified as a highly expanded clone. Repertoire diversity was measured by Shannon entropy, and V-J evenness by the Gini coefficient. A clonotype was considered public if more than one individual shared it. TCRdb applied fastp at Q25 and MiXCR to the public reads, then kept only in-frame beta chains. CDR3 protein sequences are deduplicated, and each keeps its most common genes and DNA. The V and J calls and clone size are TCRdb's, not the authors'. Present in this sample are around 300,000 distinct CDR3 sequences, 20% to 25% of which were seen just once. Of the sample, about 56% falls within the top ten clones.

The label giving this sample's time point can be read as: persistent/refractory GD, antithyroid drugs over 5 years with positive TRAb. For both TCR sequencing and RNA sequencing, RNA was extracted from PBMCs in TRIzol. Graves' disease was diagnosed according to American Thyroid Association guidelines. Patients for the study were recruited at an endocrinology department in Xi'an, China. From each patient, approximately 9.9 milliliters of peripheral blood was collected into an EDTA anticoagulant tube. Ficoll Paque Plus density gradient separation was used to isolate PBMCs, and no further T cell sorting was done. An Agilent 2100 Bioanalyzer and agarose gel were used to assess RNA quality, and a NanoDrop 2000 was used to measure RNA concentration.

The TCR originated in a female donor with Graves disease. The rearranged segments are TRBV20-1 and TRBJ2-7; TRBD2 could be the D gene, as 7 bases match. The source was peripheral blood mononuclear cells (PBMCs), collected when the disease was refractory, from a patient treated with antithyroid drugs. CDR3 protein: CSARGASGDEQYF. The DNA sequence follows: TGCAGTGCTAGGGGGGCTAGCGGCGACGAGCAGTACTTC.